This T cell receptor (beta chain) is from a study of OX40 agonist ivuxolimab in advanced cancers. This CDR3 contains 15 residues. V lost 6 bases, J lost 5 bases, and 17 bases lay in between. Germline V gene data show CDR1 as MNHEY and CDR2 as SVGAGI. The data were produced by immunoSEQ multiplex PCR, yet TCRdb's version contains in-frame clones alone and is incomplete. This table holds 30,000 to 40,000 clones, approximately 89% found once. This sequence was found in an adult with an advanced solid tumor such as melanoma, head and neck, liver or kidney cancer. The rearrangement joins TRBV6-5 to TRBJ1-5; D remains unclear. Source: CD4+ or CD8+ T cells sorted from blood, taken in a trial of the OX40 agonist ivuxolimab. The CDR3 DNA reads TGTGCCAGCAGCCGAGGAAGTAACGGATATCAGCCCCAGCATTTT. Translated, it gives CASSRGSNGYQPQHF.